Following are 5 T cell receptor beta chains from one sample sequenced in a study of neurological immune-mediated disorders. TCRdb re-analysed the 5' RACE reads in MiXCR, keeping a single row per CDR3 protein. The data hold around 48,000 distinct CDR3 sequences, with 10% observed a single time. Sequencing input: PBMCs. The receptors were sampled from a woman aged 35 to 49 with HTLV-1-associated myelopathy (HAM/TSP).

Many counts were recorded for this clonotype. J is TRBJ2-1 and V is TRBV5-1, with D unclear. CDR1 is SGHRS, CDR2 YFSETQ, per germline. V shed 0 bases and J shed 3 bases, with 13 bases lying between them. The CDR3 has 16 amino acids. CDR3 coding DNA: TGCGCCAGCAGCTTGGTCTCGGCAGGAGACTACAATGAGCAGTTCTTC. Residues: CASSLVSAGDYNEQFF.

This clonotype was recorded at least ten times. The chain employs TRBV12-3 or TRBV12-4 and TRBJ2-1; the D is unclear. Trimming shortened V by 2 bases and J by 6 bases, and 5 bases separated the two germline ends. There are 12 residues in the CDR3. As DNA, the CDR3 is TGTGCCAGCAGTTTACGCCCCAATGAGCAGTTCTTC. It encodes CASSLRPNEQFF.

This clonotype was picked up many times. V gene TRBV5-1 combines with J gene TRBJ2-7; 9 nucleotides match TRBD2. The V gene end was trimmed by 7 bases and the J gene end by 5 bases; junction bases not matched to a gene: 10. CDR3 size: 14 residues. Germline CDR1 reads SGHRS; CDR2 reads YFSETQ. The CDR3, as DNA: TGCGCCAGCCAGCGGGGGGACCCCCCCAACGAGCAGTACTTC. This translates into CASQRGDPPNEQYF.

The table lists this clonotype with many counts. The chain employs TRBV4-3 and TRBJ1-2; D possibly corresponds to TRBD1 (6 bases). This CDR3 spans 13 amino acids. The ends were cut back, 4 bases at V and 4 bases at J, with 10 bases in the middle. The germline V gene encodes CDR1 LGHNA and CDR2 YSLEER. In nucleotides, the CDR3 is TGCGCCAGCAGCCCGGACAGTAGCTATGGCTACACCTTC. Its protein is CASSPDSSYGYTF.

This clonotype showed up many times. The gene calls are TRBV29-1 and TRBJ2-7, with 10 nucleotides matching TRBD1. V trimming: 6 bases; J trimming: 5 bases; junction bases outside the gene matches: 4. CDR3 size: 12 residues. Germline-derived CDR1 and CDR2 are SQVTM and ANQGSEA. Here the CDR3 reads CSVAGTGDEQYF. As DNA, the CDR3 is TGCAGCGTAGCCGGGACAGGGGACGAGCAGTACTTC.